This TCR beta chain is drawn from a study of T cell repertoires and HLA-DP antigens. Study conclusions and caveats: Antigen presentation used HeLa cells, with total CD4+ cells responding.

Primers targeted 54 TRBV and 13 TRBJ segments. Data came from immunoSEQ multiplex PCR; TCRdb stores just in-frame clones and leaves some out. The data contain about 89,000 clones, 86% of them singletons. Comment on this clone: Its target is not known.

There are 13 residues in the CDR3. The V end lost 3 bases, the J end lost 6 bases, and 9 bases lay between the germline ends. Per germline, CDR1 MNHEY and CDR2 SMNVEV (reference sequence). The chain has TRBV27 and TRBJ2-1, with D perhaps TRBD1 (7 bases). This TCR derives from a man in his fifties in good health and CMV-seronegative. Source material: CD4+ T cells from PBMCs. CDR3 coding DNA: TGTGCCAGCAGTTTCCAGGGGGGCAATGAGCAGTTCTTC. Translating it yields CASSFQGGNEQFF.